This TCR beta chain was profiled in a study of cytomegalovirus exposure and HLA in healthy donors. The table lists this clone with a few counts. In the PCR, 60 Vbeta and 13 Jbeta primers were used. Per the study methods: Unique TCR beta chains totaled approximately 83 million in a later count, with some 10 million of them shared. TCRdb's copy holds only in-frame clones and misses some; the assay was immunoSEQ multiplex PCR. V and J calls plus clone size are reproduced from that table; the DNA served to infer D and trimming. The sample yields 85,000 to 130,000 clones, about three quarters seen once. The TCR originated in a woman aged 50 to 60 in good health and CMV-seropositive. Sequencing input: PBMCs.

CDR3 nucleotides: TGTGCCAGCAGCCCTACGCCTCGGACTAGCGGGTCATACGAGCAGTACTTC. This gives the protein CASSPTPRTSGSYEQYF. This chain joins TRBV9 and TRBJ2-7, with 11 nucleotides matching TRBD2. The V gene end was trimmed by 4 bases and the J gene end by 4 bases; junction bases not matched to a gene: 13. The germline gives CDR1 SGDLS, CDR2 YYNGEE. This CDR3 is 17 amino acids long.